This section outlines one T cell receptor (beta chain) sequence together with its context. The antigen is unknown. The source of the sample is a study of cytomegalovirus exposure and HLA in healthy donors. PCR primers comprised 60 Vbeta and 13 Jbeta primers. The assay was immunoSEQ multiplex PCR, and TCRdb's table has in-frame clones only and misses some. This sample carries about 200,000 clones, with roughly 1.1% going to the ten biggest clones. This CDR3 has 14 residues. Germline V gene lookup returns CDR1 SGDLS and CDR2 YYNGEE. V lost 0 bases to trimming and J lost 0 bases, with 7 bases between them. General study findings and limits: Accounts indicate the classifier identified cytomegalovirus status with strong specificity and sensitivity. In a later analysis, parvovirus B19, influenza, CMV and Epstein-Barr virus appeared linked to several top co-occurrence clusters.

This chain links TRBV9 with TRBJ2-7; D is unclear. This TCR derives from a girl aged 2 to 9 in good health and CMV-seropositive. Sequenced: PBMCs. The chain's CDR3 is CASSVGGSSYEQYF. The DNA of the CDR3 is TGTGCCAGCAGCGTAGGAGGAAGCTCCTACGAGCAGTACTTC. Together with reference TRBV9 and TRBJ2-7, the CDR3 gives the full variable domain: DSGVTQTPKHLITATGQRVTLRCSPRSGDLSVYWYQQSLDQGLQFLIQYYNGEERAKGNILERFSAQQFPDLHSELNLSSLELGDSALYFCASSVGGSSYEQYFGPGTRLTVT.